A selection of T cell receptor beta chains follows, all from one sample in a study of OX40 agonist ivuxolimab in advanced cancers. The data were produced by immunoSEQ multiplex PCR, yet TCRdb's version contains in-frame clones alone and is incomplete. Of some 70,000 clones listed, approximately 87% are singletons. The sample here was CD4+ or CD8+ T cells sorted from blood, taken in a trial of the OX40 agonist ivuxolimab. The source of these receptors is an adult with an advanced solid tumor such as melanoma, head and neck, liver or kidney cancer. The CDR3 runs from the conserved cysteine through the conserved F or W. Each record gives: V gene, J gene, CDR3 protein.

TRBV6-1	TRBJ1-5	CASSVTVNQPQHF
TRBV29-1	TRBJ1-2	CSVGQQFNYGYTF
TRBV5-6	TRBJ2-7	CASSFGRDKYF
TRBV5-1	TRBJ2-5	CASSFMGLAVQETQYF
TRBV28	TRBJ1-2	CARKSQARGGYTF
TRBV6-1	TRBJ2-5	CASSWTYQETQYF
TRBV6-1	TRBJ1-5	CASNDGVNQPQHF
TRBV21-1	TRBJ2-3	CARVRCIGQVTDTQYF
TRBV7-2	TRBJ2-5	CASSFSGQETQYF
TRBV5-4	TRBJ2-5	CASSSAPTSGETQYF
TRBV5-1	TRBJ1-1	CASSLVTDTEAFF
TRBV27	TRBJ2-5	CASSSNRIAGAMGETQYF
TRBV11-2	TRBJ1-2	CASSLIGGRSHSNYGYTF
TRBV7-2	TRBJ2-2	CASSLVYGDTGELFF
TRBV4-2	TRBJ1-5	CASSQDYGAPQPQHF
TRBV5-1	TRBJ2-3	CASSLAPSSGDTQYF
TRBV25-1	TRBJ1-6	CASRSGTNSPLHF
TRBV4-3	TRBJ1-2	CASSPAGRYGYTF
TRBV6-6	TRBJ2-7	CASSYSAGTGSYEQYF
TRBV27	TRBJ2-3	CASSLLAPGQVRTDTQYF
TRBV5-1	TRBJ1-2	CASEYGQGYGYTF
TRBV5-1	TRBJ1-2	CASSLVTGNRVYTF
TRBV10-2	TRBJ2-3	CASSESPGLSTDTQYF
TRBV5-1	TRBJ2-5	CASSSRETQYF
TRBV7-2	TRBJ1-2	CASSLRGFGGYTF
TRBV2	TRBJ1-6	CASSGVGTGGSPLHF
TRBV9	TRBJ1-3	CASGRDYSGNTIYF
TRBV9	TRBJ1-3	CASSVGWNSGNTIYF
TRBV18	TRBJ1-1	CASSPRENRGGTEAFF
TRBV5-1	TRBJ2-3	CASSTGQGGLTDTQYF
TRBV7-2	TRBJ1-5	CASSLDPRGMGQPQHF
TRBV11-3	TRBJ2-3	CASSTLAGGPLGDTQYF
TRBV29-1	TRBJ1-5	CSVEIGNQPQHF
TRBV4-2	TRBJ1-1	CASSPGRLNTEAFF
TRBV9	TRBJ1-2	CASSSRQGSYGYTF
TRBV11-2	TRBJ2-7	CASSSRGLGEQYF
TRBV7-2	TRBJ2-2	CASSLIGGWTGELFF
TRBV29-1	TRBJ1-1	CSVGDRDQYTEAFF
TRBV5-4	TRBJ1-1	CASRPTILGGDTEAFF
TRBV7-2	TRBJ1-1	CASSLLSFGGRAFF
TRBV13	TRBJ2-3	CASSIIPGQGIGTDTQYF